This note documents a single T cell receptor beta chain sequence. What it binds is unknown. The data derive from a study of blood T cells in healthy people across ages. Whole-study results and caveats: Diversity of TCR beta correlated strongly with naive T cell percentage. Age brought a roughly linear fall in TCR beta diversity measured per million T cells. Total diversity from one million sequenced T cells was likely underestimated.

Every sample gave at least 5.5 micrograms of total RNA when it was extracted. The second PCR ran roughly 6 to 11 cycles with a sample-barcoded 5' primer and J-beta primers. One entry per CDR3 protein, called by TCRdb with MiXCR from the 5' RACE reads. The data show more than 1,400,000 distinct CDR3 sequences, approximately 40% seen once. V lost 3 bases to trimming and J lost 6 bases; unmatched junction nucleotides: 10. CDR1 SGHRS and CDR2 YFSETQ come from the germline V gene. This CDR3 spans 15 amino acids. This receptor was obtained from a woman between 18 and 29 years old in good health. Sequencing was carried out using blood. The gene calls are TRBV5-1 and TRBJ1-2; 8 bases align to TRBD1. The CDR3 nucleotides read TGCGCCAGCAGCTATGAGGGACAGGCCTTCCATGGCTACACCTTC. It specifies CASSYEGQAFHGYTF.